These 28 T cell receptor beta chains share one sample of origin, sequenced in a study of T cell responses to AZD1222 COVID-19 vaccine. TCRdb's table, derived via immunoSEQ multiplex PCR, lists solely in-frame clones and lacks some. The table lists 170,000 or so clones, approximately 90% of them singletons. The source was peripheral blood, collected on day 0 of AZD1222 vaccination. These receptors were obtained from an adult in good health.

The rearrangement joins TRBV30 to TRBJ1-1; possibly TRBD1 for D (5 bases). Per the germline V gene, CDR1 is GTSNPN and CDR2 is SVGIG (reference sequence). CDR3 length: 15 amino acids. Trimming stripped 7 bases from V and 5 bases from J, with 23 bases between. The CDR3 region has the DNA TGTGCCTCGACCCATGGGACGCCGGGTTATACTGAAGCTTTCTTT. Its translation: CASTHGTPGYTEAFF.

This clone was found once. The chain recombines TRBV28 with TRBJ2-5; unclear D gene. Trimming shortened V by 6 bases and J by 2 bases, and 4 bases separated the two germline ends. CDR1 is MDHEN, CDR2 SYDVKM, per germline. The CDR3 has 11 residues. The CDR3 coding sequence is TGTGCCAGCAGATATCAAGAGACCCAGTACTTC. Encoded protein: CASRYQETQYF.

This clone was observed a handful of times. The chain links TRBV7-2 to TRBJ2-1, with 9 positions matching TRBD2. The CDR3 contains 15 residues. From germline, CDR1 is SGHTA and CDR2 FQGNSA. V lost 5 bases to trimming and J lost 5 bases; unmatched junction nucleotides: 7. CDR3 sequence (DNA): TGTGCCAGCAGCCCCTGGACTAGCGCTAACAATGAGCAGTTCTTC. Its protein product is CASSPWTSANNEQFF.

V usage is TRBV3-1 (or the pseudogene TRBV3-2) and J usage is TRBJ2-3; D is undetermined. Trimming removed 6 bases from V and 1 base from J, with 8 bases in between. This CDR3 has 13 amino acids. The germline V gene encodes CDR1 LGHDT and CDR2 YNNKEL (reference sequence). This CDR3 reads CASSSSGTDTQYF. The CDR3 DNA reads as TGTGCCAGCAGTTCCAGCGGCACAGATACGCAGTATTTT.

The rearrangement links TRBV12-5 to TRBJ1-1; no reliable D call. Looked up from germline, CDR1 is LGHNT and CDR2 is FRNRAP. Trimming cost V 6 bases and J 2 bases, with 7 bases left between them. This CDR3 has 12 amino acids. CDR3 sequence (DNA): TGTGCTAGTGGCCTTGGTAACACTGAAGCTTTCTTT. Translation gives CASGLGNTEAFF.

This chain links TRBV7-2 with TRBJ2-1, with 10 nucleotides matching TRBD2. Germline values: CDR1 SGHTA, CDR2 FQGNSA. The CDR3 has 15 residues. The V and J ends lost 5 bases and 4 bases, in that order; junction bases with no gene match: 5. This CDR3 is CASSLTGLAYNEQFF. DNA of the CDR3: TGTGCCAGCAGCCTGACGGGACTAGCGTACAATGAGCAGTTCTTC.

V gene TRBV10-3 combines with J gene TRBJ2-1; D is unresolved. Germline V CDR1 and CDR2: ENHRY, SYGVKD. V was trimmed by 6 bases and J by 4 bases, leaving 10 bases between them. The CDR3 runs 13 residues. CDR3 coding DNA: TGTGCCATCAGCGAAACCCAGTACAATGAGCAGTTCTTC. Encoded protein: CAISETQYNEQFF.

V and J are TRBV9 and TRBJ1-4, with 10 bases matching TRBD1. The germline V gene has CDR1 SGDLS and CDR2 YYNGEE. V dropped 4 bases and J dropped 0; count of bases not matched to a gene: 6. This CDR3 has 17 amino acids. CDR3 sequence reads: CASSTPGQGATNEKLFF. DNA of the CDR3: TGTGCCAGCAGCACCCCAGGACAGGGGGCAACTAATGAAAAACTGTTTTTT.

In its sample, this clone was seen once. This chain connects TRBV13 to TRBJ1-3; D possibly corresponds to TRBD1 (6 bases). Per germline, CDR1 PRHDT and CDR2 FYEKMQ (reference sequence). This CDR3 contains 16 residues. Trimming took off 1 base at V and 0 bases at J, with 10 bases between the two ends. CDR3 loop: CASSLAQGPSGNTIYF. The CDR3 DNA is TGTGCCAGCAGCTTAGCCCAGGGGCCCTCTGGAAACACCATATATTTT.

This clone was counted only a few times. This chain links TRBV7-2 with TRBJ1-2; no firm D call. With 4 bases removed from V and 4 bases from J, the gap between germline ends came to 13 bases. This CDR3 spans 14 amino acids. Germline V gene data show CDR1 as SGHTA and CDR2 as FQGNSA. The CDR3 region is CASSSLGASYGYTF. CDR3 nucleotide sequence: TGTGCCAGCAGCTCCCTTGGAGCCAGCTATGGCTACACCTTC.

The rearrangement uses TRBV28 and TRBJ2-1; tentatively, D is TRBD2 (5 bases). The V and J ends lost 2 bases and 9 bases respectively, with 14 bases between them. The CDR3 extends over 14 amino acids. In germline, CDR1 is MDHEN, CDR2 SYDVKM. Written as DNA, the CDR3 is TGTGCCAGCAGTTTACTAGCTGGGAACTCTGAGCAGTTCTTC. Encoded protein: CASSLLAGNSEQFF.

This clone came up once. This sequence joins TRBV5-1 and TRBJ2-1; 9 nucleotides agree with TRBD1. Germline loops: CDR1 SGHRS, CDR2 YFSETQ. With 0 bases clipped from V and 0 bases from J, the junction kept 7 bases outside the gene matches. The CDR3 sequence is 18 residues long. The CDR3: CASSLGGTTGGSYNEQFF. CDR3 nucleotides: TGCGCCAGCAGCTTGGGAGGAACGACAGGGGGCTCCTACAATGAGCAGTTCTTC.

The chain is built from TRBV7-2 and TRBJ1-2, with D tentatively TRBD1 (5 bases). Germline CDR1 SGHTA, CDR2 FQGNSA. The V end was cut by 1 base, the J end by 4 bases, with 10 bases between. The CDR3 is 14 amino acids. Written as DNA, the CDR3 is TGTGCCAGCAGCTTAGATGGGGGGTTCTATGGCTACACCTTC. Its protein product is CASSLDGGFYGYTF.

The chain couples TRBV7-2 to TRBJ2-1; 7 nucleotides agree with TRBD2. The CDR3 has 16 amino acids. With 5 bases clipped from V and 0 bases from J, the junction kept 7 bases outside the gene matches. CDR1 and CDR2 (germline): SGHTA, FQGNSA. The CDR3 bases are TGTGCCAGCAGCGGTGAAGCGGGGAGCTCCTACAATGAGCAGTTCTTC. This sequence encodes CASSGEAGSSYNEQFF.

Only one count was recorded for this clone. In DNA, the CDR3 is TGCGCCAGCAGCTTGGATGGCAACCAAGAGACCCAGTACTTC. It specifies CASSLDGNQETQYF. This rearrangement joins TRBV5-1 to TRBJ2-5; no firm D call. The CDR3 is made up of 14 amino acids. The V and J ends lost 0 bases and 0 bases respectively, with 6 bases between them. Germline V CDR1 and CDR2: SGHRS, YFSETQ.

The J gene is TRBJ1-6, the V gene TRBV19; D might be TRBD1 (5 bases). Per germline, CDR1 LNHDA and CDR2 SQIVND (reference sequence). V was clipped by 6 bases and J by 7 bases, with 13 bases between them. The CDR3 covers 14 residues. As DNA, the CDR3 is TGTGCCAGTAGGACCCCAGGGAGGAATTCACCCCTCCACTTT. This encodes CASRTPGRNSPLHF. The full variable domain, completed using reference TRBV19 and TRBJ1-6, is DGGITQSPKYLFRKEGQNVTLSCEQNLNHDAMYWYRQDPGQGLRLIYYSQIVNDFQKGDIAEGYSVSREKKESFPLTVTSAQKNPTAFYLCASRTPGRNSPLHFGNGTRLTVT.

CDR3 sequence reads: CASSQTPQKTGELFF. The DNA of the CDR3 is TGCGCCAGCAGCCAAACGCCGCAGAAGACCGGGGAGCTGTTTTTT. The V call is TRBV4-1, the J call TRBJ2-2; no clear D. V shed 2 bases and J shed 5 bases, with 12 bases lying between them. This CDR3 is 15 amino acids long. CDR1 is MGHRA and CDR2 is YSYEKL in the germline V gene.

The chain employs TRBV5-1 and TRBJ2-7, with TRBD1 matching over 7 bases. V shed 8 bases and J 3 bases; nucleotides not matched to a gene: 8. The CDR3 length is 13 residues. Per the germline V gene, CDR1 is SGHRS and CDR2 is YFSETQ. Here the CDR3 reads CASSRDSLYEQYF. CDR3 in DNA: TGCGCCAGTAGCCGGGACAGCCTCTACGAGCAGTACTTC.

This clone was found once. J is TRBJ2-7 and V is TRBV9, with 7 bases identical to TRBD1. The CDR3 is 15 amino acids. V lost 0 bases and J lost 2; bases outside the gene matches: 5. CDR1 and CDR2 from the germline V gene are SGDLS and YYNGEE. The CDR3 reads CASSVERTGPYEQYF. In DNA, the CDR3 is TGTGCCAGCAGCGTAGAACGGACAGGCCCCTACGAGCAGTACTTC.

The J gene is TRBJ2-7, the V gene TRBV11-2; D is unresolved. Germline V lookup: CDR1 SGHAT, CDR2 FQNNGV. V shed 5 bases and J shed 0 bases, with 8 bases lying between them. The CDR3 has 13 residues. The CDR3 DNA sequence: TGTGCCAGCAGCCAGTTCCTCTCCTACGAGCAGTACTTC. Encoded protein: CASSQFLSYEQYF.

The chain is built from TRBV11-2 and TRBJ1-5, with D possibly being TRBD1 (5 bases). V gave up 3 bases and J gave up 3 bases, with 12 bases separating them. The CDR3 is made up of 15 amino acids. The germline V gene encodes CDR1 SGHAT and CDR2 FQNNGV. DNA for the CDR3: TGTGCCAGCAGCTTTGGGGACGGACTCAATCAGCCCCAGCATTTT. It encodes CASSFGDGLNQPQHF.

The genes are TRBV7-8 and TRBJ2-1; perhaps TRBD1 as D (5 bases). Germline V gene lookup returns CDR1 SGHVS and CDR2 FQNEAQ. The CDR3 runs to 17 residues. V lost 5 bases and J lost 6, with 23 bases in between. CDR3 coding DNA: TGTGCCAGCAGCGCTAGAGTCCTTGGCAGGGTGGGCAATGAGCAGTTCTTC. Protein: CASSARVLGRVGNEQFF.

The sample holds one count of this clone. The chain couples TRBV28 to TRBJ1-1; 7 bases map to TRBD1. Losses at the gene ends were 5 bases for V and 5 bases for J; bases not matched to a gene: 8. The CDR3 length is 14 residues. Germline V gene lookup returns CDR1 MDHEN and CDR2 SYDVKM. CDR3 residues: CASSPLQGRTEAFF. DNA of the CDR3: TGTGCCAGCAGTCCCCTACAGGGGAGGACTGAAGCTTTCTTT.

The CDR3 DNA reads TGTGCCAGCAGCCAGGACAGGGAAAATCAGCCCCAGCATTTT. As protein: CASSQDRENQPQHF. The rearrangement joins TRBV7-9 to TRBJ1-5; the match to TRBD1 covers 8 bases. The V gene's germline CDR1 is SEHNR and CDR2 FQNEAQ (reference sequence). CDR3 length equals 14 residues. V shed 5 bases, J shed 4 bases, and the junction held 4 bases outside the gene matches.

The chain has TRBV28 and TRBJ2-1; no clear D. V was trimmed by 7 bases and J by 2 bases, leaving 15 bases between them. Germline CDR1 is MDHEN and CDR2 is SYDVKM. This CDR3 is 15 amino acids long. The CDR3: CASIPGQLAYNEQFF. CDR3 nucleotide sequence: TGTGCCAGCATTCCTGGGCAACTCGCCTACAATGAGCAGTTCTTC.

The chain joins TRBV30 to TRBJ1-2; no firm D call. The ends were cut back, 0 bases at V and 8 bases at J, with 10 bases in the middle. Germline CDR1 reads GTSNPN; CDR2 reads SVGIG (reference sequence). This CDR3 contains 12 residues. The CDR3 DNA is TGTGCCTGGAGTGTAGTGGCAGCCGGCTACACCTTC. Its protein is CAWSVVAAGYTF.

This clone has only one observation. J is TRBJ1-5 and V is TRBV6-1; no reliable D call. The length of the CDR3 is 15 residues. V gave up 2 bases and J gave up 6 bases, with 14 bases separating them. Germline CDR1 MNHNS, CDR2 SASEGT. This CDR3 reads CASSEPWEGGQPQHF. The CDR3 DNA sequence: TGTGCCAGCAGTGAACCCTGGGAGGGCGGTCAGCCCCAGCATTTT.

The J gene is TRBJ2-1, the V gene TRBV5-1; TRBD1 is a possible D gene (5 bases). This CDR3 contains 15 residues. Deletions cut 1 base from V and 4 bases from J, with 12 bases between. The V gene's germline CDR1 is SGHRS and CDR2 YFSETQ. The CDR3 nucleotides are TGCGCCAGCAGCTTGAGTAGTACAGGTTACAATGAGCAGTTCTTC. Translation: CASSLSSTGYNEQFF.